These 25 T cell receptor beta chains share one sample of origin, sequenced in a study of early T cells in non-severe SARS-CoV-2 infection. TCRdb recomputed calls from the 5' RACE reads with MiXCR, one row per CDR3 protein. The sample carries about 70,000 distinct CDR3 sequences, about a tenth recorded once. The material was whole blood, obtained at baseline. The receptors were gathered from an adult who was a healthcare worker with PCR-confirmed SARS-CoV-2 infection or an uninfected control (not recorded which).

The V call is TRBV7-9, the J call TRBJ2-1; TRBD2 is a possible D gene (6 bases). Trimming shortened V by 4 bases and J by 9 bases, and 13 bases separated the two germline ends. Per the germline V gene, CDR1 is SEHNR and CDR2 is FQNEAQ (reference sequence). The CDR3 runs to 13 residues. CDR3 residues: CASSWAGPAEQFF. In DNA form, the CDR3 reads TGTGCCAGCAGCTGGGCGGGGCCAGCTGAGCAGTTCTTC.

The DNA for the CDR3 is TGTGCCAGTAGTCTGAGCGGGAGGCCCGACACCGGGGAGCTGTTTTTT. Protein sequence: CASSLSGRPDTGELFF. V gene TRBV19 combines with J gene TRBJ2-2, with 9 bases aligning to TRBD2. Germline CDR1 is LNHDA and CDR2 is SQIVND (reference sequence). After removal of 5 bases from V and 3 bases from J, the junction contained 7 bases not matched to a gene. The CDR3 is made up of 16 amino acids.

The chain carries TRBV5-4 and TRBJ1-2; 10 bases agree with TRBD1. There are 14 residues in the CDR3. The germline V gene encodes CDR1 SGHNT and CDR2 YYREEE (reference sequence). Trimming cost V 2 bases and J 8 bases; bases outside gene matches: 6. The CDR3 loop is CASSLVRQGAGYTF. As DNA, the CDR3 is TGTGCCAGCAGCTTAGTACGACAGGGGGCCGGCTACACCTTC.

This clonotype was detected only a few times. CDR3 region: CASTSLGRRGEKLFF. CDR3 sequence (DNA): TGTGCCAGCACCAGTTTGGGACGACGGGGTGAAAAACTGTTTTTT. This chain connects TRBV27 to TRBJ1-4; possible D gene TRBD1, 5 bases. V lost 7 bases and J 7 bases, leaving 19 bases between the germline ends. This CDR3 has 15 amino acids. Germline values: CDR1 MNHEY, CDR2 SMNVEV (reference sequence). Complete variable domain (other parts from reference TRBV27 and TRBJ1-4): EAQVTQNPRYLITVTGKKLTVTCSQNMNHEYMSWYRQDPGLGLRQIYYSMNVEVTDKGDVPEGYKVSRKEKRNFPLILESPSPNQTSLYFCASTSLGRRGEKLFFGSGTQLSVL.

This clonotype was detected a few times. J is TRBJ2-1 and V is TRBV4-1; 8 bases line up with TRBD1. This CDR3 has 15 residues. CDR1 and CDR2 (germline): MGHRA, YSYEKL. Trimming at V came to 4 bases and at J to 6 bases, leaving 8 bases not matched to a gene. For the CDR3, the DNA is TGCGCCAGCAGCCGATCAGGGGGCTATGGCAATGAGCAGTTCTTC. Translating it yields CASSRSGGYGNEQFF.

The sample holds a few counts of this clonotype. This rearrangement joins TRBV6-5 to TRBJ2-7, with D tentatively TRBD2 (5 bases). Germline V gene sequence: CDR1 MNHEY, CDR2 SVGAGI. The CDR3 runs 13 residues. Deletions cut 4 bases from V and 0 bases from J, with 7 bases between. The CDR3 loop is CASSSGNSYEQYF. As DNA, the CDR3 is TGTGCCAGCAGTTCCGGGAACTCCTACGAGCAGTACTTC.

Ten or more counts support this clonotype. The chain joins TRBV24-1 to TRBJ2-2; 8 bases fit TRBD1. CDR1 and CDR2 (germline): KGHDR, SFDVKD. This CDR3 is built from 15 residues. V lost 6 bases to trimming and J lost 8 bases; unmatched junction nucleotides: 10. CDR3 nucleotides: TGTGCCACCAGTCGAGACAGGGGCACCGCGGGGGAGCTGTTTTTT. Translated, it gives CATSRDRGTAGELFF.

CDR3 sequence: CASSYSGAGNTEAFF. The CDR3 DNA reads as TGTGCCAGCAGTTACAGTGGGGCAGGGAACACTGAAGCTTTCTTT. V usage is TRBV6-5 and J usage is TRBJ1-1, with D possibly TRBD1 on 5 matching bases. The CDR3 runs to 15 residues. The germline V gene encodes CDR1 MNHEY and CDR2 SVGAGI. Between the trimmed V and J ends, which lost 2 bases and 1 base, there was a span of 11 bases.

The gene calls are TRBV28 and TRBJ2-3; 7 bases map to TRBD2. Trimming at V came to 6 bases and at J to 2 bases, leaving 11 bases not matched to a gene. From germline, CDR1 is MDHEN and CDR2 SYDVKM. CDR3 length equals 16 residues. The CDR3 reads CASRSIAGPNTDTQYF. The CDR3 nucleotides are TGTGCCAGCAGATCCATAGCGGGCCCAAACACAGATACGCAGTATTTT.

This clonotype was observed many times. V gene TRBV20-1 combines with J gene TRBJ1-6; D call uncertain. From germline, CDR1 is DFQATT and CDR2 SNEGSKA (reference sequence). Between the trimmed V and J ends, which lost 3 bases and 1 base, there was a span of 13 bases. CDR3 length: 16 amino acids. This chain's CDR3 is CSAREPSRSYNSPLHF. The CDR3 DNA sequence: TGCAGTGCTAGGGAACCGAGTAGGTCCTATAATTCACCCCTCCACTTT.

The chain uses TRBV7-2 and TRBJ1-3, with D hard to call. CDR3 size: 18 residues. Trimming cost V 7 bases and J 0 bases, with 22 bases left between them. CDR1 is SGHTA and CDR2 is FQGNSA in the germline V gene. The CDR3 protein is CASISPQAGSASGNTIYF. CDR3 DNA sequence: TGTGCCAGCATCTCCCCTCAAGCGGGCAGCGCCTCTGGAAACACCATATATTTT.

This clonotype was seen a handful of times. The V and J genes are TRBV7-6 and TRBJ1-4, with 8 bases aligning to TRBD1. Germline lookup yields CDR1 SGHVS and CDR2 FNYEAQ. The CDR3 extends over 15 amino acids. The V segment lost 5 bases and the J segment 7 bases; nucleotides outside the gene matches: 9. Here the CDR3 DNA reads TGTGCCAGCAGCGCAGGGGGCGGGGCGGTTGAAAAACTGTTTTTT. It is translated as CASSAGGGAVEKLFF. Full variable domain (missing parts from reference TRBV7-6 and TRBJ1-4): GAGVSQSPRYKVTKRGQDVALRCDPISGHVSLYWYRQALGQGPEFLTYFNYEAQQDKSGLPNDRFSAERPEGSISTLTIQRTEQRDSAMYRCASSAGGGAVEKLFFGSGTQLSVL.

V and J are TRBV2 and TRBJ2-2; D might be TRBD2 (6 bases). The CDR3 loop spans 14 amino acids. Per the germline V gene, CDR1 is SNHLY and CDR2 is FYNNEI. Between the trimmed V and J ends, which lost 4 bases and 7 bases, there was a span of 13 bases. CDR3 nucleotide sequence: TGTGCCAGCAGTGCGATGACTAGTAACGGGGAGCTGTTTTTT. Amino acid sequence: CASSAMTSNGELFF.

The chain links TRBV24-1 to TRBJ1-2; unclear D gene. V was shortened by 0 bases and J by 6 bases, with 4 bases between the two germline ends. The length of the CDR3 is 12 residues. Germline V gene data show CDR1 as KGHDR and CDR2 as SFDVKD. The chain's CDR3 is CATSDLLHGYTF. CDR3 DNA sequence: TGTGCCACCAGTGATTTGCTGCATGGCTACACCTTC.

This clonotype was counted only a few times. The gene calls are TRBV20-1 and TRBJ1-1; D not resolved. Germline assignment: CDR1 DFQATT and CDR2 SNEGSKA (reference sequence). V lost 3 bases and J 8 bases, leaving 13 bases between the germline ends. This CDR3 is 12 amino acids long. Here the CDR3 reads CSASPKPSEAFF. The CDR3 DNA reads TGCAGTGCTAGTCCTAAGCCGTCGGAAGCTTTCTTT.

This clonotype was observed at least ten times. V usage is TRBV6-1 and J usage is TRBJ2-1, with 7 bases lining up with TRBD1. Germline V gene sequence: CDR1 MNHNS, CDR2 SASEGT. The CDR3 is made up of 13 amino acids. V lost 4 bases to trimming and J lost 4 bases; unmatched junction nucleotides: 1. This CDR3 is CASSAQGYNEQFF. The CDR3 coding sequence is TGTGCCAGCAGTGCACAGGGGTACAATGAGCAGTTCTTC.

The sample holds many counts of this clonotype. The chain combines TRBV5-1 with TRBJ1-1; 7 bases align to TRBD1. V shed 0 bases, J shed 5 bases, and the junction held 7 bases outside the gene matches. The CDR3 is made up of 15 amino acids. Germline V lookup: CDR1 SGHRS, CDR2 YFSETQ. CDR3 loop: CASSLAEGARTEAFF. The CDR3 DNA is TGCGCCAGCAGCTTGGCCGAGGGGGCGAGGACTGAAGCTTTCTTT. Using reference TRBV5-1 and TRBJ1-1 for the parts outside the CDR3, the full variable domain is KAGVTQTPRYLIKTRGQQVTLSCSPISGHRSVSWYQQTPGQGLQFLFEYFSETQRNKGNFPGRFSGRQFSNSRSEMNVSTLELGDSALYLCASSLAEGARTEAFFGQGTRLTVV.

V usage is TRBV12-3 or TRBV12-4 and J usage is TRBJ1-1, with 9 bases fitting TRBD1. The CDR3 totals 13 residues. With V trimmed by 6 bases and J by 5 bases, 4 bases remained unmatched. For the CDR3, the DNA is TGTGCCAGCAGGAGACAGGGGGGTACTGAAGCTTTCTTT. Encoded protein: CASRRQGGTEAFF.

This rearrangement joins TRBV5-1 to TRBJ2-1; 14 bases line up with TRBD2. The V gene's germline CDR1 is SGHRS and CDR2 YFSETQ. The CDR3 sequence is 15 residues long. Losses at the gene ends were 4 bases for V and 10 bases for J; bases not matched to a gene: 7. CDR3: CASSGGTSGRFEQFF. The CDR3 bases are TGCGCCAGCAGCGGGGGGACTAGCGGGAGATTCGAGCAGTTCTTC.

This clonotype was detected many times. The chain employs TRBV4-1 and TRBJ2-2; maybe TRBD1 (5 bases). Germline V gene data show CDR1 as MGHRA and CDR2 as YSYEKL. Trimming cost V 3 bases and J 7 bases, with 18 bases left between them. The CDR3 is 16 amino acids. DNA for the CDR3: TGCGCCAGCAGCCACCGCGCGGAGAAAAGGGGCGGGGAGCTGTTTTTT. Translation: CASSHRAEKRGGELFF.

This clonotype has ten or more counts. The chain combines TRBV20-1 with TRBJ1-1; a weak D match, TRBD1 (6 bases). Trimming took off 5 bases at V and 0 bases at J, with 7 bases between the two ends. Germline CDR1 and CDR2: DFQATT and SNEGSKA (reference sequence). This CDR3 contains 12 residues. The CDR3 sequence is CSARGLNTEAFF. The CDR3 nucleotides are TGCAGTGCTCGGGGGCTGAACACTGAAGCTTTCTTT.

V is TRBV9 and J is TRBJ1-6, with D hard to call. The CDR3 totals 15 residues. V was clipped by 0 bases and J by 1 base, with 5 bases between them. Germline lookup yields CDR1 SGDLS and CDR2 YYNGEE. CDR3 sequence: CASSVVASYNSPLHF. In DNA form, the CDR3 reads TGTGCCAGCAGCGTAGTGGCTTCCTATAATTCACCCCTCCACTTT. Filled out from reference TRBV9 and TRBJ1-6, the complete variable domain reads DSGVTQTPKHLITATGQRVTLRCSPRSGDLSVYWYQQSLDQGLQFLIQYYNGEERAKGNILERFSAQQFPDLHSELNLSSLELGDSALYFCASSVVASYNSPLHFGNGTRLTVT.

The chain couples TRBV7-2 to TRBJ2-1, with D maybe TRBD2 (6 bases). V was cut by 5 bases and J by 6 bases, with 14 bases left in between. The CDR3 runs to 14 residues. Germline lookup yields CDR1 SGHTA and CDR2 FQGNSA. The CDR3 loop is CASSRTGTRNEQFF. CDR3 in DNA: TGTGCCAGCAGCAGGACCGGGACTCGCAATGAGCAGTTCTTC. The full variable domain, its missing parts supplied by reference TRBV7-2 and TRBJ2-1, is GAGVSQSPSNKVTEKGKDVELRCDPISGHTALYWYRQSLGQGLEFLIYFQGNSAPDKSGLPSDRFSAERTGGSVSTLTIQRTQQEDSAVYLCASSRTGTRNEQFFGPGTRLTVL.

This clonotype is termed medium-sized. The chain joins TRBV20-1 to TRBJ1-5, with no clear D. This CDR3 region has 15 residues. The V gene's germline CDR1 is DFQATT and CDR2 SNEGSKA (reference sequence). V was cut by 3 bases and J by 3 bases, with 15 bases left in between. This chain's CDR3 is CSARGREGPNQPQHF. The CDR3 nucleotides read TGCAGTGCTAGGGGGAGGGAAGGGCCCAATCAGCCCCAGCATTTT.

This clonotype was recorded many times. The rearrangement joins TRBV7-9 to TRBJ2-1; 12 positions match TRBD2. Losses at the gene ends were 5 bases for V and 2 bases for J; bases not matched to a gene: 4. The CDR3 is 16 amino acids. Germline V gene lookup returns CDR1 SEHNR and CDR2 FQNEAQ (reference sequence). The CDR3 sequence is CASSPRTSGAYNEQFF. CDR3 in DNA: TGTGCCAGCAGCCCCAGGACTAGCGGGGCCTACAATGAGCAGTTCTTC. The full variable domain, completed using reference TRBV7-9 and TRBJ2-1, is DTGVSQNPRHKITKRGQNVTFRCDPISEHNRLYWYRQTLGQGPEFLTYFQNEAQLEKSRLLSDRFSAERPKGSFSTLEIQRTEQGDSAMYLCASSPRTSGAYNEQFFGPGTRLTVL.